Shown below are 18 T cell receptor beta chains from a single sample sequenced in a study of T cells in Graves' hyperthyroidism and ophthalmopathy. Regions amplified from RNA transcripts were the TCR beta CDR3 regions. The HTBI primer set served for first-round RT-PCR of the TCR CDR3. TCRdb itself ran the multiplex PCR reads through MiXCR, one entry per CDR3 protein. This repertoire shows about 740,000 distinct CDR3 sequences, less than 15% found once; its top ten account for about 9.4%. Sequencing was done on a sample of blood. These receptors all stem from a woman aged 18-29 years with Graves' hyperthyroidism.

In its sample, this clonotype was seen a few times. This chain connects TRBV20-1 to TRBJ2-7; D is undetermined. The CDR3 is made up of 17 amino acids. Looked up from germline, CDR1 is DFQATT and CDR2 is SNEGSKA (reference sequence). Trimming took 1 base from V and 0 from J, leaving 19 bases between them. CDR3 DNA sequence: TGCAGTGCTAGAGGATCCGGCGGACCCCACTCCTCCTACGAGCAGTACTTC. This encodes CSARGSGGPHSSYEQYF.

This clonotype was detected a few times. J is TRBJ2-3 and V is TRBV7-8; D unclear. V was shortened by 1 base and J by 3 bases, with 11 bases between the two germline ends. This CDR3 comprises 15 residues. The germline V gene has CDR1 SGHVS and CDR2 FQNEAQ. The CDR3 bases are TGTGCCAGCAGCTTAGAACAGCTAATAACAGATACGCAGTATTTT. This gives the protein CASSLEQLITDTQYF. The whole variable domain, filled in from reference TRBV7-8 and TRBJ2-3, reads GAGVSQSPRYKVAKRGQDVALRCDPISGHVSLFWYQQALGQGPEFLTYFQNEAQLDKSGLPSDRFFAERPEGSVSTLKIQRTQQEDSAVYLCASSLEQLITDTQYFGPGTRLTVL.

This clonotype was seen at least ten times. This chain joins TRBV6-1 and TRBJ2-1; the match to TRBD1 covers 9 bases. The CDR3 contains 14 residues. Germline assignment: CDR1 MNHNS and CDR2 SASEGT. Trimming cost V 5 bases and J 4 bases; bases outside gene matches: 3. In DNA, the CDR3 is TGTGCCAGCAGTACGGGACAGGGATACAATGAGCAGTTCTTC. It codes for CASSTGQGYNEQFF.

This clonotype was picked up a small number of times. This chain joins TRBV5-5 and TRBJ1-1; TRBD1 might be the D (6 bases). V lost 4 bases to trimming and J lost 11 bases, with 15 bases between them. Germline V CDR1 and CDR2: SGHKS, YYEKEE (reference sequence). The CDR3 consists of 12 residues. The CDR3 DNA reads TGTGCCAGCAGCCCATGGGCAGGGGAGGCTTTCTTT. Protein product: CASSPWAGEAFF.

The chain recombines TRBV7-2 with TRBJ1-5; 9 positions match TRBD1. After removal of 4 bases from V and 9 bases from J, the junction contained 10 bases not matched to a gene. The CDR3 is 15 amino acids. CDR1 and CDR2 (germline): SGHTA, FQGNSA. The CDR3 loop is CASSSKPGQGAPQHF. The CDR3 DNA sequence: TGTGCCAGCAGCTCGAAACCGGGACAGGGAGCGCCCCAGCATTTT.

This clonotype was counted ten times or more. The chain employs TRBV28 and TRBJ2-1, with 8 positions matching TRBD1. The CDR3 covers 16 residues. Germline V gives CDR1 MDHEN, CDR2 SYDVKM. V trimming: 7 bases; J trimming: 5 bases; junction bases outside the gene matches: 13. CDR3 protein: CASTLYPGTGHNEQFF. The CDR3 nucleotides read TGTGCCAGCACTCTTTACCCCGGGACAGGCCACAATGAGCAGTTCTTC.

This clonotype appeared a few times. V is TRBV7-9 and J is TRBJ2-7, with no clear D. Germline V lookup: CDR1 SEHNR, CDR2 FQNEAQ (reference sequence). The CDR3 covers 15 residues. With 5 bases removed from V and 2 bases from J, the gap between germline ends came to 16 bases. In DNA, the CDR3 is TGTGCCAGCAGCCTCGGGCATCTCGCCCCCTACGAGCAGTACTTC. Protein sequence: CASSLGHLAPYEQYF.

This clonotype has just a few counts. The CDR3 here is CASMPGQLSGELFF. Here the CDR3 DNA reads TGCGCCAGTATGCCGGGACAACTGAGCGGGGAGCTGTTTTTT. This chain connects TRBV10-2 to TRBJ2-2, with D perhaps TRBD1 (6 bases). Germline CDR1 WSHSY, CDR2 SAAADI. The CDR3 covers 14 residues. Trimming removed 9 bases at V and 7 bases at J, with 18 bases between.

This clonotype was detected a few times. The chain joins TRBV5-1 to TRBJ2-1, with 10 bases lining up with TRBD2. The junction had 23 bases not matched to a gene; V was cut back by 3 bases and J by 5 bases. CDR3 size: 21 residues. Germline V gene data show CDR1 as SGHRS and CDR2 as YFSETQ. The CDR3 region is CASSSDPRLAGLIGQDNEQFF. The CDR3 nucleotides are TGCGCCAGCAGCTCCGACCCTAGACTAGCGGGCCTAATTGGGCAGGACAATGAGCAGTTCTTC.

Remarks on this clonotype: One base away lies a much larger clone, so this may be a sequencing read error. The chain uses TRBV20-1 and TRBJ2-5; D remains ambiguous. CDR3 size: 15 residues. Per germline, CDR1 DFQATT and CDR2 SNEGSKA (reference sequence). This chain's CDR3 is CSARALGSVLETKYF. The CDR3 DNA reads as TGCAGTGCTAGAGCCTTGGGGTCTGTCTTGGAGACCAAGTACTTC.

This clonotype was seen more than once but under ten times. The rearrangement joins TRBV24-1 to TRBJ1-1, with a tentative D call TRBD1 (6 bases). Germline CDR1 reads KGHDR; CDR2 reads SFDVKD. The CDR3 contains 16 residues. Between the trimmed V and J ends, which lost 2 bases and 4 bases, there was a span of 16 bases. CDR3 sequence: CATSDSRSGGGTEAFF. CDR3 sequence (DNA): TGTGCCACCAGTGATTCGAGGTCCGGGGGCGGCACTGAAGCTTTCTTT.

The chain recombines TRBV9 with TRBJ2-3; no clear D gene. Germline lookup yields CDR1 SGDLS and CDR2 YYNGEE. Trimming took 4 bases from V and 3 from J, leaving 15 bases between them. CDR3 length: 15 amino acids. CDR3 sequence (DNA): TGTGCCAGCAGCCCGTACAGTAGTGAGACAGATACGCAGTATTTT. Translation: CASSPYSSETDTQYF.

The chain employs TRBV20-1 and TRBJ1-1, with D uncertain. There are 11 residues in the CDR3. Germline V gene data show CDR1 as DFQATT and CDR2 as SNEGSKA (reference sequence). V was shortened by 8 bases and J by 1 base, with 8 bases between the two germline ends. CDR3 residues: CSLTQNTEAFF. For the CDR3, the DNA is TGCAGTCTAACACAGAACACTGAAGCTTTCTTT.

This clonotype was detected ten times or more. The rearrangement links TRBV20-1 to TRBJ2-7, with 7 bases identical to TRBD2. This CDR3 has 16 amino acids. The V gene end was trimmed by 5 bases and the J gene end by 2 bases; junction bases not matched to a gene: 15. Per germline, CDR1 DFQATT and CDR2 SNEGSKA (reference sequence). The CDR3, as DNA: TGCAGTGCTTCCCGATTTGGAGCTAGCGGAACCTACGAGCAGTACTTC. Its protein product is CSASRFGASGTYEQYF.

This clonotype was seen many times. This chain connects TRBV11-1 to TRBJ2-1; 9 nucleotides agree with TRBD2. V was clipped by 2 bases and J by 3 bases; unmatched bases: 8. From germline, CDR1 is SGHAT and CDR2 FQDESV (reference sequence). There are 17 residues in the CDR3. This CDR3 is CASSLFSGSQLYNEQFF. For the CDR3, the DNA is TGTGCCAGCAGCTTATTTAGCGGGAGCCAACTCTACAATGAGCAGTTCTTC. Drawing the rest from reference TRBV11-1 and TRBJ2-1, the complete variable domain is EAEVAQSPRYKITEKSQAVAFWCDPISGHATLYWYRQILGQGPELLVQFQDESVVDDSQLPKDRFSAERLKGVDSTLKIQPAELGDSAMYLCASSLFSGSQLYNEQFFGPGTRLTVL.

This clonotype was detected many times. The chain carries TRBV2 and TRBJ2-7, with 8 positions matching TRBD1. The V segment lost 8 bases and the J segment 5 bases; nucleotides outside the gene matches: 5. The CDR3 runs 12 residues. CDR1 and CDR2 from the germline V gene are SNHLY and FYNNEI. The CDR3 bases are TGTGCCAGCTCCAGGGGGCCCAACGAGCAGTACTTC. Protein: CASSRGPNEQYF.

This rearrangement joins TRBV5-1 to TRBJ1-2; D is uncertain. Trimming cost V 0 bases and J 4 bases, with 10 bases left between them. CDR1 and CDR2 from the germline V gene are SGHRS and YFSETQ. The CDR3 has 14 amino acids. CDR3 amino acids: CASSLAGLRYGYTF. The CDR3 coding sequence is TGCGCCAGCAGCTTGGCCGGACTCCGCTATGGCTACACCTTC.

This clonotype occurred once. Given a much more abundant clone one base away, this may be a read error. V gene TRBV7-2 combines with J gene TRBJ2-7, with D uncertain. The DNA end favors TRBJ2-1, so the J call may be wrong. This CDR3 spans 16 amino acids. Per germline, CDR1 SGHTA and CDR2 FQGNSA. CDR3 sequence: CASSLGPDISSYEQFF. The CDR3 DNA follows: TGTGCCAGCAGCTTAGGGCCAGATATCAGCTCCTACGAGCAGTTCTTC.